This T cell receptor beta chain was sequenced during a study (dated by TCRdb to about 2015). Study-level background: The study tested whether tumor-infiltrating Tregs in breast cancer are recruited from blood Tregs or converted in situ from other CD4+ T cell subsets.

This clonotype was counted at least ten times. Its antigen is currently not known. Base qualities are missing; no much larger clone stands one base away. Full-length TCR variable regions were amplified by 5' RACE PCR with constant-region reverse primers, followed by semi-nested PCR with Nested Universal Primer A. Using the ReliaPrep RNA Cell Miniprep System, total RNA was extracted, and the SMARTer RACE 5'/3' Kit was then used to reverse transcribe the RNA into 5'RACE-ready cDNA. Multiplex adaptors were used to barcode the full-length TCR alpha and beta libraries, which were then sequenced on an Illumina MiSeq. In the authors' own workflow: Sequencing data were pooled across the five patients for each of nine subset-tissue groups and compared by unsupervised clustering of TCR gene usage. Repertoire similarity was calculated with the Morisita-Horn index, weighting shared sequences by their contribution to each repertoire. The raw public reads went through TCRdb reprocessing: fastp at Q25, MiXCR clone calling, in-frame beta chains kept. Every CDR3 protein is listed once, alongside the most common genes and DNA of its rows. The V and J calls here are based on TCRdb, not the publication. For this sample the table gives about 62,000 distinct CDR3 sequences, of which around 30% were detected only once. The ten top clones hold roughly 2% of the sample.

The Miltenyi Naive CD4+ T Cell Isolation kit was used to purify naive CD4+ T cells, and Tregs were depleted with CD25 microbeads. Tregs, naive and memory CD4+ T cells from tumor, blood and ipsilateral draining lymph nodes of five breast cancer patients underwent full-length TCR alpha and beta sequencing. Tumor tissue and lymph nodes obtained by ipsilateral axillary dissection were perfused with PBS, cut into small pieces and digested using collagenase I and hyaluronidase. A purity exceeding 90% was confirmed by FACS for the sorted cell populations. General conclusions and limits of the study: The greatest overlap of tumor-infiltrating Treg TCR alpha and beta sequences was with tumor naive CD4+ T cells, followed next by blood naive CD4+ T cells. Rather than covering whole repertoires, validation in the larger cohort was restricted to a single TCR beta V-J rearrangement. The TCR gene usage of tumor memory CD4+ T cells clustered together with blood and lymph node memory CD4+ cells and with lymph node naive CD4+ cells.

The sample consisted of tumor-infiltrating naive CD4+ T cells sorted from the breast tumor. The sample's cell subset or site label, decoded: naive CD4+ T cells, CD4+CD45RA+CD25-. The TCR comes from a female donor with breast cancer.

The CDR3 in this case is CASSPRELFDSPLHF. The DNA sequence is given as TGTGCCAGCAGTCCCCGGGAACTCTTCGATTCACCCCTCCACTTT. The sequence joins TRBV5-4 to TRBJ1-6; the D gene identity is not certain. Reading the germline V gene (reference sequence) gives CDR1 SGHNT and CDR2 YYREEE. The CDR3 covers 15 residues, taking in both the cysteine and the phenylalanine. Only the CDR3 DNA stays, 45 bases, in frame from base 1. Cut back by 5 bases and 8 bases, the V and J ends lie 17 bases apart.